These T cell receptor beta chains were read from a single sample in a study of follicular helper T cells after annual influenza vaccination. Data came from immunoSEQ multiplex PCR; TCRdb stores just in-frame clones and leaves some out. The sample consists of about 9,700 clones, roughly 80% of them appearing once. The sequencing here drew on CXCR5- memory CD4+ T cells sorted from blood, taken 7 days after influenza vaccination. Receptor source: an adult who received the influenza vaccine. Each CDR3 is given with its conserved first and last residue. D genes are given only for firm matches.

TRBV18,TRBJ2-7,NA,CASSPLNGDSYEQYF
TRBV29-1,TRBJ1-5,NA,CSVVQGVPQPQHF
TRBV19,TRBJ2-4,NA,CASSPQVEKNIQYF
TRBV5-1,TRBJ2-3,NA,CASSLATGVLDTQYF
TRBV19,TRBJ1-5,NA,CASRTGYGPQHF
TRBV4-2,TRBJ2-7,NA,CASSQDRLSSYEQYF
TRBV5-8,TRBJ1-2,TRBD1,CASSKGGRGPYGYTF
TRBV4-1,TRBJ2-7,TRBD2,CASSHWGGPGEQYF
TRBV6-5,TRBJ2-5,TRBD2,CASRGLVEGTQYF
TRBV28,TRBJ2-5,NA,CASSPFAETQYF
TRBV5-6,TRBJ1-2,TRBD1,CASSQRGQGLNYGYTF
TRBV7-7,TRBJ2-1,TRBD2,CASSLGSGGGGYNEQFF